A selection of T cell receptor beta chains follows, all from one sample in a study of shared clonotypes between healthy human individuals. The table came from immunoSEQ multiplex PCR; TCRdb's copy has only in-frame clones and leaves some out. The sample includes under 600,000 clones, 70% to 80% of them seen just once. The sequencing sample was made of PBMCs. All receptors come from a woman aged 40 to 49 in good health. Some clones in this sample may be carry-over from other donors' samples. The CDR3 runs from the conserved cysteine through the conserved F or W. D genes are given only for firm matches. Some rows mark clone size as missing; the rest say once, few, many or name a class of expanded clone.

j_call	d_call	clone_size	v_call	cdr3_aa	cdr3_nt
TRBJ2-3	TRBD1	-	TRBV15	CATSRGAGGQRTDTQYF	TGTGCCACCAGCAGAGGGGCAGGGGGACAGCGCACAGATACGCAGTATTTT
TRBJ2-3	-	-	TRBV4-3	CASSQAMGGGPGPDTQYF	TGCGCCAGCAGCCAAGCCATGGGCGGCGGACCTGGTCCAGATACGCAGTATTTT
TRBJ2-5	TRBD1	-	TRBV25-1	CASSEHRGRYQETQYF	TGTGCCAGCAGTGAGCACAGGGGCCGGTACCAAGAGACCCAGTACTTC
TRBJ2-3	TRBD1	once	TRBV5-4	CASSDGRDRFTDTQYF	TGTGCCAGCAGCGACGGACGGGACAGGTTCACAGATACGCAGTATTTT
TRBJ1-4	-	many	TRBV25-1	CASSGRSGQLFF	TGTGCCAGCAGTGGTCGGTCAGGACAGCTGTTTTTT
TRBJ1-3	-	-	TRBV15	CATSRERHVDTIYF	TGTGCCACCAGCAGAGAGAGGCACGTCGACACCATATATTTT
TRBJ2-5	-	-	TRBV28	CASSGQRETQYF	TGTGCCAGCAGTGGACAGAGGGAGACCCAGTACTTC
TRBJ1-2	-	-	TRBV5-1	CASSPEVGLGYGYTF	TGCGCCAGCAGCCCCGAGGTGGGTCTTGGCTATGGCTACACCTTC
TRBJ2-1	-	-	TRBV11-3	CASSMSRLNEQFF	TGTGCCAGCAGCATGTCCCGGCTTAATGAGCAGTTCTTC
TRBJ2-7	TRBD1	-	TRBV2	CASRGQLKGEQYF	TGTGCCAGCAGGGGACAGTTGAAAGGCGAGCAGTACTTC
TRBJ2-3	TRBD1	-	TRBV11-1	CASSLTGPDTQYF	TGTGCCAGCAGCTTGACAGGGCCCGATACGCAGTATTTT
TRBJ2-1	TRBD2	-	TRBV11-3	CASSETSGTYNEQFF	TGTGCCAGCAGCGAAACTAGCGGGACTTACAATGAGCAGTTCTTC
TRBJ2-3	-	-	TRBV27	CASSFEGVTQYF	TGTGCCAGCAGTTTTGAGGGTGTTACGCAGTATTTT
TRBJ2-6	-	-	TRBV10-3	CAIEAGPFSGANVLTF	TGTGCCATCGAGGCAGGCCCTTTCTCTGGGGCCAACGTCCTGACTTTC
TRBJ2-5	-	-	TRBV5-1	CASSSFDPQETQYF	TGCGCCAGCAGCTCGTTTGATCCCCAAGAGACCCAGTACTTC
TRBJ1-1	-	-	TRBV7-8	CASSLEPNLKAFF	TGTGCCAGCAGCTTAGAGCCTAATTTAAAAGCTTTCTTT
TRBJ1-1	-	many	TRBV29-1	CSVEGESNTEAFF	TGCAGCGTTGAGGGAGAATCGAACACTGAAGCTTTCTTT
TRBJ1-1	-	-	TRBV6-6	CASSPSTEAFF	TGTGCCAGCAGCCCATCCACTGAAGCTTTCTTT
TRBJ2-1	TRBD1	-	TRBV19	CATLRGSGYNEQFF	TGTGCCACCCTCAGGGGGTCTGGCTACAATGAGCAGTTCTTC
TRBJ2-7	TRBD1	-	TRBV5-1	CASSLLGQHYEQYF	TGCGCCAGCAGCTTACTGGGACAGCACTACGAGCAGTACTTC
TRBJ2-5	-	-	TRBV19	CASSIKWGHGETQYF	TGTGCCAGTAGTATTAAATGGGGACATGGGGAGACCCAGTACTTC
TRBJ1-3	-	-	TRBV28	CASTPPRASGNTIYF	TGTGCCAGCACCCCCCCCAGGGCTAGTGGAAACACCATATATTTT
TRBJ1-2	-	-	TRBV6-7	CASSEASTGGYGYTF	TGTGCCAGCAGTGAAGCATCGACCGGCGGGTATGGCTACACCTTC
TRBJ2-7	-	few	TRBV5-1	CASKGETFYEQYF	TGCGCCAGCAAGGGGGAGACATTCTACGAGCAGTACTTC
TRBJ2-1	TRBD2	-	TRBV5-1	CASSTVAGGPPYNEQFF	TGCGCCAGCAGCACGGTAGCGGGAGGGCCACCCTACAATGAGCAGTTCTTC
TRBJ1-4	-	-	TRBV19	CASSIGRKLFF	TGTGCCAGTAGTATAGGAAGAAAACTGTTTTTT
TRBJ2-3	TRBD1	-	TRBV2	CASSRGLTGVDTQYF	TGTGCCAGCAGCCGCGGGTTGACAGGGGTTGATACGCAGTATTTT